The 2 T cell receptor beta chains below come from one sample, sequenced in a study of blood T cell repertoires in COVID-19 (dated by TCRdb to 2018 to 2021). The method behind the library was the immunoSEQ multiplex PCR assay. What TCRdb holds here is the immuneACCESS table cut down to in-frame rearrangements. Part of the clones is not present; checked against another copy, under half of the missing clones reflect an unresolved V gene, and the others are unexplained. This sample has 99,000 or so clones in its table, and 81% of those were observed once. Of the sample, 30% to 45% is held by the ten largest clones. Sequencing was carried out using peripheral blood. The receptors here all came from an elderly man with acute or convalescent COVID-19.

The genes are TRBV18 and TRBJ1-1; D gene uncertain. With 4 bases removed from V and 2 bases from J, the gap between germline ends came to 14 bases. The germline V gene has CDR1 KGHSH and CDR2 LQKENI. The CDR3 runs 15 residues. The CDR3 DNA sequence: TGTGCCAGCTCACACTCCCCGCCCGTAAACACTGAAGCTTTCTTT. Translated: CASSHSPPVNTEAFF.

This chain links TRBV5-5 with TRBJ1-5; D might be TRBD1 (6 bases). This CDR3 is built from 15 residues. Germline lookup yields CDR1 SGHKS and CDR2 YYEKEE (reference sequence). The V gene lost 4 bases and the J gene lost 1 base, with 12 bases spanning the gap. The CDR3 reads CASSVGQLSNQPQHF. The CDR3 DNA sequence: TGTGCCAGCAGCGTAGGACAGTTAAGCAATCAGCCCCAGCATTTT.